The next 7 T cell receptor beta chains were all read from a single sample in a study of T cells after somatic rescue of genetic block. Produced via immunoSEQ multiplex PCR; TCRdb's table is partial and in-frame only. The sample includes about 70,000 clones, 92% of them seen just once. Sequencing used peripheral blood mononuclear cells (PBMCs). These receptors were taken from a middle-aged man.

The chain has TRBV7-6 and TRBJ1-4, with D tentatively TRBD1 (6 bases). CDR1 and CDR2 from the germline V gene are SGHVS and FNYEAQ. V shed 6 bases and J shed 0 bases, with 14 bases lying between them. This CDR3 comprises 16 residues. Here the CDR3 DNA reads TGTGCCAGCAGTTATGGACAGACAACAACTAATGAAAAACTGTTTTTT. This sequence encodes CASSYGQTTTNEKLFF.

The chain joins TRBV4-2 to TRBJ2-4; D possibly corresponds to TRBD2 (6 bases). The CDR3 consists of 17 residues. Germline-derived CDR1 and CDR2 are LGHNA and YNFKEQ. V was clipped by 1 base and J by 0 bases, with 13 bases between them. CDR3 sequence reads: CASSQVSSELAKNIQYF. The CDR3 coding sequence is TGTGCCAGCAGCCAAGTTTCTAGCGAACTAGCCAAAAACATTCAGTACTTC.

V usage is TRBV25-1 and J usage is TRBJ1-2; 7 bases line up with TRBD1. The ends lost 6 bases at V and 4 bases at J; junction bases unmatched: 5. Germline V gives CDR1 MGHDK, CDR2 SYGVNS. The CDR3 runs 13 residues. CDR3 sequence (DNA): TGTGCCAGCAGGGGGGACAGCGCCTATGGCTACACCTTC. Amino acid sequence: CASRGDSAYGYTF.

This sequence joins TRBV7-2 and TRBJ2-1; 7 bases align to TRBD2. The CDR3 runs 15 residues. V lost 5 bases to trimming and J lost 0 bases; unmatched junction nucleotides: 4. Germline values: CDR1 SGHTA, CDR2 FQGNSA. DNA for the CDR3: TGTGCCAGCAGCGAGATAGCGGGCTCCTACAATGAGCAGTTCTTC. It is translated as CASSEIAGSYNEQFF.

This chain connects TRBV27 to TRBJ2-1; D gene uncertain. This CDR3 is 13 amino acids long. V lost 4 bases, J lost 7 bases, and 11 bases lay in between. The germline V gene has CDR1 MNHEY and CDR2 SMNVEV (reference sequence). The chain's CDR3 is CASSSRFRNEQFF. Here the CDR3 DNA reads TGTGCCAGCAGTTCCAGGTTTAGGAATGAGCAGTTCTTC.

This CDR3 is CASSLSNLGGTEAFF. Here the CDR3 DNA reads TGTGCCAGCAGTTTATCGAATCTGGGGGGCACTGAAGCTTTCTTT. V gene TRBV28 combines with J gene TRBJ1-1; TRBD1 might be the D (5 bases). This CDR3 region has 15 residues. The germline V gene has CDR1 MDHEN and CDR2 SYDVKM. Between the trimmed V and J ends, which lost 1 base and 4 bases, there was a span of 13 bases.

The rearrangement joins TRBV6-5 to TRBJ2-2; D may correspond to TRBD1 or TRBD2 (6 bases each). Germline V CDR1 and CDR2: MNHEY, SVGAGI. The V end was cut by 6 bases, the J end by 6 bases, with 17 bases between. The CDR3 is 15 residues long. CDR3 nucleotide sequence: TGTGCCAGCAGACCTGACAGGAGGGGCTCCGGGGAGCTGTTTTTT. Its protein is CASRPDRRGSGELFF.